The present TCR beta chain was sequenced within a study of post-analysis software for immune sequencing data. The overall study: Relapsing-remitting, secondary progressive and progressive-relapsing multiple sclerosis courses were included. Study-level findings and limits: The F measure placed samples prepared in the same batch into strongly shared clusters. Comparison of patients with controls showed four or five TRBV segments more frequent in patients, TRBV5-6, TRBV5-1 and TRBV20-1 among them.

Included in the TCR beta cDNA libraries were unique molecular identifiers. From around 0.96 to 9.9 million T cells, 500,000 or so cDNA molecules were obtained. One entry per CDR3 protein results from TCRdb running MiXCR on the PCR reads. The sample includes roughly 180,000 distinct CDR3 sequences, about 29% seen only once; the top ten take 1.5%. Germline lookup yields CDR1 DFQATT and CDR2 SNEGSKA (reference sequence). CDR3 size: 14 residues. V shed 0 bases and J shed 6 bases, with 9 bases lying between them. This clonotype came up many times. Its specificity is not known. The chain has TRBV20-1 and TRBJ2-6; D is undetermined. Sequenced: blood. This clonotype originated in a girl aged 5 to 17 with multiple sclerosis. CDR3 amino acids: CSAREAGKANVLTF. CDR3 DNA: TGCAGTGCTAGAGAGGCTGGGAAGGCCAACGTCCTGACTTTC.